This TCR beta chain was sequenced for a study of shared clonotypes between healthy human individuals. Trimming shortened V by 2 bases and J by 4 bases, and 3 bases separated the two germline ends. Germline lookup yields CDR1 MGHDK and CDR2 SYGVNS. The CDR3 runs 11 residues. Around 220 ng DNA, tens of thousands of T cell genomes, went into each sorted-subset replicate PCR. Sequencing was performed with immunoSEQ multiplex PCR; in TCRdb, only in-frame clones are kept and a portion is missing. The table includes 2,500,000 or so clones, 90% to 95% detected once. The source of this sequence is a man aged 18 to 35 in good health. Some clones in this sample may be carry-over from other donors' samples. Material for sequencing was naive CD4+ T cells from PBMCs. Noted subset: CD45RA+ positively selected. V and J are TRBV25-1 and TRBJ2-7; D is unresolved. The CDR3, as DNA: TGTGCCAGCAGTGAACAGTACGAGCAGTACTTC. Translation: CASSEQYEQYF.